The source of this T cell receptor (beta chain) is a study of blood T cell repertoires in COVID-19. CDR1 is MNHEY and CDR2 is SVGAGI in the germline V gene. The V and J ends lost 6 bases and 8 bases, in that order; junction bases with no gene match: 2. The CDR3 has 11 residues. In the original analysis: Reference gene primer amplification yielded estimated nucleated cell counts. TCRdb's table, derived via immunoSEQ multiplex PCR, lists solely in-frame clones and lacks some. Clone size and the V and J calls come from that table; the DNA yielded D and trimming. The table records roughly 380,000 clones, roughly 87% of them present only once.

This TCR derives from a woman aged 25 to 45 who had recovered from COVID-19. Material: PBMCs or T cells enriched from blood (not recorded which). J is TRBJ1-1 and V is TRBV6-5; 8 bases are shared with TRBD1. The CDR3 sequence: CASRRDREAFF. In nucleotides, the CDR3 is TGTGCCAGCAGGAGGGACAGGGAAGCTTTCTTT.